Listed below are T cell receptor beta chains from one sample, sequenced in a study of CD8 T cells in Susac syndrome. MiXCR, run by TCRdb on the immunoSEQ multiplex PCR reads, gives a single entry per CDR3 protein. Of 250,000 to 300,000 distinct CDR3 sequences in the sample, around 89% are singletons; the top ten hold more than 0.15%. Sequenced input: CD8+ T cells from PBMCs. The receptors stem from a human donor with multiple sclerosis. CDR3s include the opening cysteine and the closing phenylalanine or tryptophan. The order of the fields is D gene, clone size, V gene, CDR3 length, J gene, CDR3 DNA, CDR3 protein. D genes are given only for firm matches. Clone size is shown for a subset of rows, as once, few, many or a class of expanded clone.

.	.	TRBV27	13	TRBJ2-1	TGTGCCAGCAGTTTCGGCGTAGCCAATGAGCAGTTCTTC	CASSFGVANEQFF
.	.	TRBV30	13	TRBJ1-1	TGTGCCTGGTCCCGAGGGGGTGGGACTGAAGCTTTCTTT	CAWSRGGGTEAFF
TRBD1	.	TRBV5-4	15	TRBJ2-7	TGTGCCAGCAGCTTGTATGAGGGGGCCGACTACGAGCAGTACTTC	CASSLYEGADYEQYF
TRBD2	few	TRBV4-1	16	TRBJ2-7	TGCGCCAGCAGCCAAGTCCAAGAACTAGCGGGCGACGAGCAGTACTTC	CASSQVQELAGDEQYF
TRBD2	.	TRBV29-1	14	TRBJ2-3	TGCAGCGTTGGGACTAGCTCTTTTTCAGATACGCAGTATTTT	CSVGTSSFSDTQYF
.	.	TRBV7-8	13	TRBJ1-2	TGTGCCAGCAGCTCTGTGTCGGGCCGGGGCTACACCTTC	CASSSVSGRGYTF
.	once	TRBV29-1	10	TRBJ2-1	TGCAGCTTTGAATGGGGGGAGCAGTTCTTC	CSFEWGEQFF
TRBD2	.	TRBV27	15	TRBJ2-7	TGTGCCAGCAGTACCCGGACTAGTTTTTCCTACGAGCAGTACTTC	CASSTRTSFSYEQYF
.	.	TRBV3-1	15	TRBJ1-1	TGTGCCAGCAGCCAAGAAGAGGCGGGGGCTGCTGAAGCTTTCTTT	CASSQEEAGAAEAFF
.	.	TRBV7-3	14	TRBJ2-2	TGTGCCAGCAGCTGGGGGATTAACACCGGGGAGCTGTTTTTT	CASSWGINTGELFF
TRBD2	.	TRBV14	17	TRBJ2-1	TGTGCCAGCAGCCAAGATTGGCTAGCGGGAGAACGGAATGAGCAGTTCTTC	CASSQDWLAGERNEQFF
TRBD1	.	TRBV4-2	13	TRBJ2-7	TGTGCCAGCGGTCCAGGGGGAGCCTACGAGCAGTACTTC	CASGPGGAYEQYF
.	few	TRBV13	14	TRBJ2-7	TGTGCCAGCAGCTTAGCGTTTAGTTCCTACGAGCAGTACTTC	CASSLAFSSYEQYF
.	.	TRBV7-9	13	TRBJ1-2	TGTGCCAGCAGCTGGACAGCCTACTATGGCTACACCTTC	CASSWTAYYGYTF
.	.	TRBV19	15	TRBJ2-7	TGTGCCAGTAGTATTAGTCGGGGGGCTGAGTACGAGCAGTACTTC	CASSISRGAEYEQYF
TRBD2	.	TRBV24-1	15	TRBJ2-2	TGTGCCACCAGTGATCCTAGCGGCCCTCGAGGGGAGCTGTTTTTT	CATSDPSGPRGELFF
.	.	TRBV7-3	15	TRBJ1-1	TGTGCCAGCAGTCAAACTTCGGACGGGAACACTGAAGCTTTCTTT	CASSQTSDGNTEAFF
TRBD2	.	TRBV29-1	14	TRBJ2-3	TGCAGCGTTGGAGCTAGCGGGAGCACAGATACGCAGTATTTT	CSVGASGSTDTQYF
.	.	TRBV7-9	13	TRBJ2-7	TGTGCCAGCAGTTCCTACGCATCCTACGAGCAGTACTTC	CASSSYASYEQYF
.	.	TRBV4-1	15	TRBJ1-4	TGCGCCAGCAGCCCCTTGGGGGGAAGAGTTGAAAAACTGTTTTTT	CASSPLGGRVEKLFF
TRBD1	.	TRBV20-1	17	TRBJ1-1	TGCAGTGCATTGCATTTTGACCCAAACAGGGGAAACACTGAAGCTTTCTTT	CSALHFDPNRGNTEAFF
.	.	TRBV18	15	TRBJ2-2	TGTGCCAGCTCACCAAGTTCACTACGCACCGGGGAGCTGTTTTTT	CASSPSSLRTGELFF
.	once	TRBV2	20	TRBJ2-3	TGTGCCAGCATCAACTCAAGGGTTATCCGGGAGTATGTCTCCACAGATACGCAGTATTTT	CASINSRVIREYVSTDTQYF
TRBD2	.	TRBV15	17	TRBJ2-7	TGTGCCACCAGCAGAGATGGGGAGGGCGCTAGCGCGTACGAGCAGTACTTC	CATSRDGEGASAYEQYF
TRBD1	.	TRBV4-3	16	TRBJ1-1	TGCGCCAGCAGCCAAGATGTACAGGGGAGGAACACTGAAGCTTTCTTT	CASSQDVQGRNTEAFF
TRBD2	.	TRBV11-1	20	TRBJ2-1	TGTGCCAGCAGCCCCACCCCGACTAGCGGGAGGGCCGCGGCCTACAATGAGCAGTTCTTC	CASSPTPTSGRAAAYNEQFF
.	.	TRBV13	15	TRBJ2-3	TGTGCCAGCAGCTTAGGCATAGGGCTTCCAGATACGCAGTATTTT	CASSLGIGLPDTQYF
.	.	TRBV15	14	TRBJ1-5	TGTGCCACCACCTTCGACAAAGGAAATCAGCCCCAGCATTTT	CATTFDKGNQPQHF
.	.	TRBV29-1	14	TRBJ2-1	TGCAGCGTTGATCCGGGGGACGGATACAATGAGCAGTTCTTC	CSVDPGDGYNEQFF
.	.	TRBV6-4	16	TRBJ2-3	TGTGCCAGCAGTGACAAGGGGGAAGGTGGGGCAGATACGCAGTATTTT	CASSDKGEGGADTQYF
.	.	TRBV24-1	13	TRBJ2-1	TGTGCCACCAGTGATTGGGTCCCCAATGAGCAGTTCTTC	CATSDWVPNEQFF
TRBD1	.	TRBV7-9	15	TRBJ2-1	TGTGCCAGCAGCCCCCGGGACAGGGTTTACAATGAGCAGTTCTTC	CASSPRDRVYNEQFF
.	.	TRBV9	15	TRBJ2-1	TGTGCCAGCAGCGTAGCGGAACTAGCAAACGATGAGCAGTTCTTC	CASSVAELANDEQFF
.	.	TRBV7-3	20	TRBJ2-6	TGTGCCAGCAGCTTAAACCCCTTTACAGAGTCCAACTCTGGGGCCAACGTCCTGACTTTC	CASSLNPFTESNSGANVLTF
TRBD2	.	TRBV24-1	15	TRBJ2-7	TGTGCCACCAGTGATCCCACGGGAGGCTTGCACGAGCAGTACTTC	CATSDPTGGLHEQYF
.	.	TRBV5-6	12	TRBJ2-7	TGTGCCAGCAGCTTAGATTCTGACGAGCAGTACTTC	CASSLDSDEQYF
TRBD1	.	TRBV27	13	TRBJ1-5	TGTGCCAGCAGCACAGGGGTCAATCAGCCCCAGCATTTT	CASSTGVNQPQHF
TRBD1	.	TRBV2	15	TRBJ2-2	TGTGCCAGCAGGGCCCCGACAGGGTCGACCGGGGAGCTGTTTTTT	CASRAPTGSTGELFF
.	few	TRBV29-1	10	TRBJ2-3	TGCAGCGTTGTTTCAGATACGCAGTATTTT	CSVVSDTQYF
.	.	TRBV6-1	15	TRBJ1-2	TGTGCCAGCAGTGCTTACTCCACAGGCTCCTATGGCTACACCTTC	CASSAYSTGSYGYTF
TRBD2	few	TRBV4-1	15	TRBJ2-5	TGCGCCAGCAGCCCAGGGACCGGGGGGCAAGAGACCCAGTACTTC	CASSPGTGGQETQYF
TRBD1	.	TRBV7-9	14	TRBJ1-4	TGTGCCAGCAGTTGGGACAGGGAAGGAGAAAAACTGTTTTTT	CASSWDREGEKLFF
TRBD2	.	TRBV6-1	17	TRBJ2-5	TGTGCCAGCAGTCTAGCGGGAGTCTTCCTAAACAGAGAGACCCAGTACTTC	CASSLAGVFLNRETQYF
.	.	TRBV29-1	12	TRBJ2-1	TGCAGCCTGAGGACAGCCAACAATGAGCAGTTCTTC	CSLRTANNEQFF
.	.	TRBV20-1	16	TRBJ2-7	TGCAGTGCTAGACCCCCCCAGACAGGTATCCAATACGAGCAGTACTTC	CSARPPQTGIQYEQYF
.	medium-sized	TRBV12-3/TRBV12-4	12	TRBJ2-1	TGTGCCAGCAGCTTGGGGGGCAATGAGCAGTTCTTC	CASSLGGNEQFF
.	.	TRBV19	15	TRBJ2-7	TGTGCCAGTAGTACCTTTGGAGGGCCTAGCTACGAGCAGTACTTC	CASSTFGGPSYEQYF
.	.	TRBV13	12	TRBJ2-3	TGTGCCAGCAGCTTAGGGCTAGAAGCGCAGTATTTT	CASSLGLEAQYF
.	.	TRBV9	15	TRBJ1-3	TGTGCCAGCAGCGTGGGATCTACTAGTGGAAACACCATATATTTT	CASSVGSTSGNTIYF
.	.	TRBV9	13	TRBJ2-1	TGTGCCAGCAGCGTAAGCGGTTACAATGAGCAGTTCTTC	CASSVSGYNEQFF
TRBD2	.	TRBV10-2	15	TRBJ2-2	TGCGCCAGCAGGGGGGTAGCGGGGAACACCGGGGAGCTGTTTTTT	CASRGVAGNTGELFF
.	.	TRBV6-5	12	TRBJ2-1	TGTGCCAGCTTCGACGGCGACAATGAGCAGTTCTTC	CASFDGDNEQFF
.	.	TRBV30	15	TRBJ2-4	TGTGCCTGGAGTGTATCGGACAGTTACTCAAACATTCAGTACTTC	CAWSVSDSYSNIQYF
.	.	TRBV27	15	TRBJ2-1	TGTGCCAGCAGTGTAGGACAGGGACTATACAATGAGCAGTTCTTC	CASSVGQGLYNEQFF
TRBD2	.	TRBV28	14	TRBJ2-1	TGTGCCAGCAACCCAGCGGGGGACTACAATGAGCAGTTCTTC	CASNPAGDYNEQFF
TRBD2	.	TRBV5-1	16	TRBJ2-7	TGCGCCAGCAGCTTTTTCGGCGACGGGGGGGCCTACGAGCAGTACTTC	CASSFFGDGGAYEQYF